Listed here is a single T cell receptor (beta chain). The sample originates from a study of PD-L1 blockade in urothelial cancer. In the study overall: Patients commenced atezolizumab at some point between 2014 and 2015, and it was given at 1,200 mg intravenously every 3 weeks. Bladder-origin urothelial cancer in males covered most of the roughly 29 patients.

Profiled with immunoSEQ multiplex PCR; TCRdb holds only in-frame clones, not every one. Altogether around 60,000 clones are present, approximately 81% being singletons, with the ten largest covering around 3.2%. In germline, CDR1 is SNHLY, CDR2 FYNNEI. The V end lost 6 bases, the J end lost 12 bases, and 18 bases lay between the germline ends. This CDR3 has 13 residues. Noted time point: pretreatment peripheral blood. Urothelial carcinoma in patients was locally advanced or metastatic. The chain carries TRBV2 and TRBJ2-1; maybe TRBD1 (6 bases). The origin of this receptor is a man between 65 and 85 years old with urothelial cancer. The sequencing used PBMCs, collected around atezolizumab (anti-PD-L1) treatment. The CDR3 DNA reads TGTGCCAGCAGGGGTCAAACAGGGTTAAGGCAGTTCTTC. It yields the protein CASRGQTGLRQFF.